These 13 T cell receptor beta chains came from one sample sequenced in a study of monozygotic twins with inflammatory bowel disease. Reprocessing the 5' RACE reads, TCRdb reports a single entry for every CDR3 protein and omits DNA. The sample has approximately 160,000 distinct CDR3 sequences. Specimen: blood. These receptors were collected from a human donor with ulcerative colitis or Crohn's disease, or a healthy co-twin of an affected twin (not recorded which).

The chain joins TRBV28 to TRBJ2-7; without DNA, the TCRdb call of TRBD1 cannot be checked. Per the germline V gene, CDR1 is MDHEN and CDR2 is SYDVKM. The CDR3 runs to 14 residues. Here the CDR3 reads CATDAGTGFYEQYF.

The chain couples TRBV28 to TRBJ1-2; the D gene TCRdb calls, TRBD1, cannot be checked with no DNA. This CDR3 has 15 amino acids. Germline CDR1 is MDHEN and CDR2 is SYDVKM. CDR3 amino acids: CASSFLGQGPYGYTF.

The rearrangement uses TRBV28 and TRBJ1-2; TCRdb's D gene call, TRBD1, goes unchecked for lack of DNA. The CDR3 is made up of 15 amino acids. CDR1 is MDHEN and CDR2 is SYDVKM in the germline V gene. The CDR3 spells CASTLPGGANYGYTF.

The V gene is TRBV7-9, the J gene TRBJ2-1; TCRdb calls TRBD1, which cannot be checked without DNA. The germline V gene has CDR1 SEHNR and CDR2 FQNEAQ (reference sequence). This CDR3 spans 13 amino acids. The CDR3 spells CASSFFGGNEQFF.

The chain employs TRBV7-2 and TRBJ2-7; TCRdb's assignment of TRBD1 cannot be checked, as there is no DNA. The CDR3 has 18 amino acids. From germline, CDR1 is SGHTA and CDR2 FQGNSA. The CDR3 protein is CASSLALAGRLSSYEQYF.

V and J are TRBV6-6 and TRBJ2-5; TCRdb reports TRBD1, a call that lacks DNA to check it against. This CDR3 spans 13 amino acids. The germline CDR1 and CDR2 sequences are MNHNY and SVGAGI (reference sequence). The CDR3 spells CASTNRAQETQYF.

The V gene is TRBV19, the J gene TRBJ2-7; checking the TCRdb D call of TRBD1 is not possible without DNA. The CDR3 consists of 14 residues. The germline CDR1 and CDR2 sequences are LNHDA and SQIVND (reference sequence). CDR3 protein: CASSIRGDLRYQYF.

The V call is TRBV12-3 or TRBV12-4, the J call TRBJ1-5; TCRdb reports TRBD1, a call that lacks DNA to check it against. The CDR3 loop spans 15 amino acids. The CDR3 sequence: CASSTGTGVNQPQHF.

The V gene is TRBV2, the J gene TRBJ2-1; TCRdb selects TRBD2, and the lack of DNA leaves this call unchecked. Germline V gives CDR1 SNHLY, CDR2 FYNNEI. This CDR3 is 13 amino acids long. The CDR3 reads CASFTSGSYEQFF. Together with reference TRBV2 and TRBJ2-1, the CDR3 gives the full variable domain: EPEVTQTPSHQVTQMGQEVILRCVPISNHLYFYWYRQILGQKVEFLVSFYNNEISEKSEIFDDQFSVERPDGSNFTLKIRSTKLEDSAMYFCASFTSGSYEQFFGPGTRLTVL.

The V and J genes are TRBV6-5 and TRBJ2-7; TCRdb's assignment of TRBD1 cannot be checked, as there is no DNA. CDR1 MNHEY and CDR2 SVGAGI come from the germline V gene. The CDR3 is 13 residues long. This CDR3 reads CASTRPGLYEQYF.

The chain couples TRBV12-3 or TRBV12-4 to TRBJ1-5; TCRdb names TRBD1, which stays unverified in the absence of DNA. This CDR3 region has 14 residues. CDR3 protein: CASSATGLDQPQHF.

This chain joins TRBV27 and TRBJ2-2; TCRdb names TRBD1, which stays unverified in the absence of DNA. The CDR3 loop spans 16 amino acids. The germline V gene encodes CDR1 MNHEY and CDR2 SMNVEV (reference sequence). The CDR3 here is CASSLLDRVGFGELFF.

The chain employs TRBV20-1 and TRBJ2-4; TCRdb calls TRBD1, which cannot be checked without DNA. The germline V gene encodes CDR1 DFQATT and CDR2 SNEGSKA (reference sequence). The CDR3 has 15 residues. The CDR3: CSATDRGIAKNIQYF.